This passage covers 13 T cell receptor beta chains from one sample sequenced in a study of cytomegalovirus exposure and HLA in healthy donors. It was with 60 Vbeta and 13 Jbeta primers that the PCR ran. This table comes from immunoSEQ multiplex PCR, and its TCRdb copy is limited to in-frame clones, with some not included. Its table records about 200,000 clones. The sample consisted of PBMCs. All receptors derive from a woman in her 30s in good health and CMV-seropositive.

This chain joins TRBV18 and TRBJ2-1; 9 nucleotides match TRBD1. The junction had 4 bases not matched to a gene; V was cut back by 5 bases and J by 5 bases. CDR1 and CDR2 (germline): KGHSH, LQKENI. CDR3 size: 14 residues. CDR3 in DNA: TGTGCCAGCTCATCCCGGGACAGGGACAATGAGCAGTTCTTC. This sequence encodes CASSSRDRDNEQFF.

The gene calls are TRBV11-2 and TRBJ2-3, with a weak D call TRBD2 (6 bases). Germline V gene lookup returns CDR1 SGHAT and CDR2 FQNNGV. This CDR3 is 13 amino acids long. The V gene lost 6 bases and the J gene lost 4 bases, with 11 bases spanning the gap. The CDR3 here is CASSWRGADTQYF. In DNA form, the CDR3 reads TGTGCCAGCAGTTGGCGGGGTGCAGATACGCAGTATTTT.

The rearrangement links TRBV7-2 to TRBJ1-1; D not resolved. Germline V gene sequence: CDR1 SGHTA, CDR2 FQGNSA. Trimming removed 2 bases at V and 0 bases at J, with 10 bases between. This CDR3 has 15 amino acids. The CDR3 sequence is CASSLFPGMNTEAFF. The CDR3 DNA follows: TGTGCCAGCAGCTTATTTCCCGGTATGAACACTGAAGCTTTCTTT.

The chain joins TRBV27 to TRBJ2-7; weak D call: TRBD2 (6 bases). The germline V and J ends were trimmed by 3 bases and 1 base, with 7 bases remaining between them. The CDR3 spans 13 residues. CDR1 MNHEY and CDR2 SMNVEV come from the germline V gene (reference sequence). The CDR3 here is CASSLRGSYEQYF. DNA for the CDR3: TGTGCCAGCAGTTTGCGGGGATCCTACGAGCAGTACTTC.

The rearrangement uses TRBV7-2 and TRBJ2-5; TRBD2 agrees at 9 bases. V lost 3 bases and J lost 5; bases outside the gene matches: 7. CDR3 length: 15 amino acids. CDR1 and CDR2 (germline): SGHTA, FQGNSA. The CDR3 DNA reads as TGTGCCAGCAGCTTTCTAGCGGGGACCGGGGAGACCCAGTACTTC. Amino acids: CASSFLAGTGETQYF. The complete variable domain, with remaining parts taken from reference TRBV7-2 and TRBJ2-5, reads GAGVSQSPSNKVTEKGKDVELRCDPISGHTALYWYRQSLGQGLEFLIYFQGNSAPDKSGLPSDRFSAERTGGSVSTLTIQRTQQEDSAVYLCASSFLAGTGETQYFGPGTRLLVL.

The rearrangement joins TRBV19 to TRBJ2-3; 10 bases line up with TRBD2. The V segment lost 7 bases and the J segment 5 bases; nucleotides outside the gene matches: 9. Germline V gives CDR1 LNHDA, CDR2 SQIVND (reference sequence). The CDR3 sequence is 15 residues long. The CDR3 coding sequence is TGTGCCAGTACCCTCCCTAGCGGGAGTAAAGATACGCAGTATTTT. It translates to CASTLPSGSKDTQYF.

V usage is TRBV5-4 and J usage is TRBJ2-4, with TRBD1 identical over 7 bases. V gave up 0 bases and J gave up 4 bases; unmatched junction bases: 10. The CDR3 consists of 17 residues. The germline CDR1 and CDR2 sequences are SGHNT and YYREEE (reference sequence). CDR3 residues: CASSLAGQGVLKNIQYF. Written as DNA, the CDR3 is TGTGCCAGCAGCTTGGCGGGTCAGGGGGTCCTTAAAAACATTCAGTACTTC.

The chain has TRBV2 and TRBJ1-2, with TRBD1 as a possible D gene (5 bases). V lost 8 bases to trimming and J lost 4 bases, with 14 bases between them. Germline-derived CDR1 and CDR2 are SNHLY and FYNNEI. The CDR3 loop spans 13 amino acids. The CDR3 is CASQKGLVYGYTF. The CDR3 nucleotides read TGTGCCAGCCAAAAGGGGCTGGTCTATGGCTACACCTTC.

The chain has TRBV27 and TRBJ2-7; 9 nucleotides line up with TRBD1. The CDR3 covers 15 residues. Germline V gene lookup returns CDR1 MNHEY and CDR2 SMNVEV (reference sequence). The V segment lost 5 bases and the J segment 3 bases; nucleotides outside the gene matches: 8. CDR3 sequence: CASSLEGTGSYEQYF. The DNA for the CDR3 is TGTGCCAGCAGTCTAGAGGGGACAGGGAGCTACGAGCAGTACTTC.

The chain recombines TRBV25-1 with TRBJ2-7, with 10 bases fitting TRBD2. Trimming took 3 bases from V and 0 from J; bases not matched to a gene: 2. Germline CDR1 is MGHDK and CDR2 is SYGVNS. This CDR3 has 15 residues. The CDR3, as DNA: TGTGCCAGCAGTGATAGCGGGGGGCTCTCCTACGAGCAGTACTTC. This translates into CASSDSGGLSYEQYF.

V and J are TRBV6-5 and TRBJ1-6, with TRBD1 identical over 9 bases. Germline CDR1 and CDR2: MNHEY and SVGAGI. This CDR3 comprises 16 residues. Trimming at V came to 4 bases and at J to 5 bases, leaving 6 bases not matched to a gene. CDR3 sequence (DNA): TGTGCCAGCAGTTTACAGGGGGCGCAGAATAATTCACCCCTCCACTTT. Its translation: CASSLQGAQNNSPLHF.

This CDR3 reads CASSLSPLLAGELFF. As DNA, the CDR3 is TGTGCCAGCAGTTTGAGTCCCCTCCTCGCCGGGGAGCTGTTTTTT. This rearrangement joins TRBV27 to TRBJ2-2; D ambiguous. CDR1 is MNHEY, CDR2 SMNVEV, per germline (reference sequence). Trimming removed 3 bases at V and 6 bases at J, with 14 bases between. The CDR3 loop spans 15 amino acids.

The rearrangement uses TRBV19 and TRBJ2-1; D is unclear. This CDR3 spans 16 amino acids. Trimming pared 3 bases from V and 4 bases from J, leaving 16 bases between. The germline gives CDR1 LNHDA, CDR2 SQIVND (reference sequence). The CDR3 coding sequence is TGTGCCAGTAGTATGGGTAGCCCCCCTCCATACAATGAGCAGTTCTTC. Protein: CASSMGSPPPYNEQFF. Using reference TRBV19 and TRBJ2-1 for the parts outside the CDR3, the full variable domain is DGGITQSPKYLFRKEGQNVTLSCEQNLNHDAMYWYRQDPGQGLRLIYYSQIVNDFQKGDIAEGYSVSREKKESFPLTVTSAQKNPTAFYLCASSMGSPPPYNEQFFGPGTRLTVL.